The 18 T cell receptor beta chains reported below all come from one sample, sequenced in a study of blood T cell repertoires in COVID-19. Produced via immunoSEQ multiplex PCR; TCRdb's table is partial and in-frame only. The sample yields roughly 140,000 clones, approximately 87% seen once. Sequencing used peripheral blood. These receptors were collected from a woman between 40 and 50 years old with acute or convalescent COVID-19.

The chain links TRBV28 to TRBJ2-1; 9 bases line up with TRBD2. Looked up from germline, CDR1 is MDHEN and CDR2 is SYDVKM. This CDR3 contains 15 residues. Trimming removed 5 bases from V and 8 bases from J; junction bases left unmatched: 10. CDR3 bases: TGTGCCAGCAGTGCCGGGACTAGCCCGGGCTATGAGCAGTTCTTC. This encodes CASSAGTSPGYEQFF.

This clone was detected only a few times. The sample contains more than one DNA sequence encoding this CDR3. The chain carries TRBV12-3 or TRBV12-4 and TRBJ1-1, with no clear D. The CDR3 has 13 amino acids. V lost 3 bases and J 1 base, leaving 6 bases between the germline ends. The CDR3 coding sequence is TGTGCCAGCAGTTTGTCCAGGAACACTGAAGCTTTCTTT. Protein product: CASSLSRNTEAFF.

A single count supports this clone. Here the CDR3 DNA reads TGTGCCAGCACCCCAGCGAGCTCCTACAATGAGCAGTTCTTC. Its protein product is CASTPASSYNEQFF. The V and J genes are TRBV27 and TRBJ2-1; D not certain. The CDR3 covers 14 residues. Trimming left V 7 bases short and J 0 bases short, with 10 bases between. Germline V gene data show CDR1 as MNHEY and CDR2 as SMNVEV (reference sequence).

The chain carries TRBV4-3 and TRBJ2-6; unclear D gene. V lost 5 bases and J 3 bases, leaving 11 bases between the germline ends. The germline gives CDR1 LGHNA, CDR2 YSLEER. The length of the CDR3 is 15 residues. For the CDR3, the DNA is TGCGCCAGCAGCGACGTAGAGGTTGGGGCCAACGTCCTGACTTTC. Translating gives CASSDVEVGANVLTF.

V and J are TRBV2 and TRBJ1-4, with 9 bases matching TRBD1. CDR3 length: 13 residues. CDR1 SNHLY and CDR2 FYNNEI come from the germline V gene. CDR3 amino acids: CALLGTGNEKLFF. DNA of the CDR3: TGTGCTCTGCTAGGGACAGGGAATGAAAAACTGTTTTTT.

The V and J genes are TRBV28 and TRBJ1-4, with 8 bases aligning to TRBD1. V lost 6 bases and J lost 2; bases outside the gene matches: 5. The germline gives CDR1 MDHEN, CDR2 SYDVKM. The CDR3 loop spans 15 amino acids. Here the CDR3 DNA reads TGTGCCAGCAGACGACAGGGGAACACTAATGAAAAACTGTTTTTT. This sequence encodes CASRRQGNTNEKLFF.

The rearrangement links TRBV18 to TRBJ2-7, with TRBD1 matching 7 bases. Germline V gene data show CDR1 as KGHSH and CDR2 as LQKENI. The CDR3 has 14 residues. Trimming at V came to 2 bases and at J to 3 bases, leaving 4 bases not matched to a gene. The CDR3 loop is CASSPGDRVYEQYF. The CDR3 DNA follows: TGTGCCAGCTCACCAGGAGACAGGGTCTACGAGCAGTACTTC.

The gene calls are TRBV7-2 and TRBJ2-7, with D perhaps matching TRBD2 (6 bases). Germline lookup yields CDR1 SGHTA and CDR2 FQGNSA. This CDR3 has 15 amino acids. The V gene lost 1 base and the J gene lost 0 bases, with 10 bases spanning the gap. The CDR3 DNA is TGTGCCAGCAGCTTAGAGGGCGGGATCTCCTACGAGCAGTACTTC. Protein sequence: CASSLEGGISYEQYF.

The V gene is TRBV4-3, the J gene TRBJ2-7; 11 nucleotides line up with TRBD2. In germline, CDR1 is LGHNA, CDR2 YSLEER. This CDR3 spans 15 amino acids. V dropped 5 bases and J dropped 0; count of bases not matched to a gene: 3. The CDR3 DNA is TGCGCCAGCAGCTTAGGGACTAGCGGCTCCTACGAGCAGTACTTC. Translating it yields CASSLGTSGSYEQYF.

The chain couples TRBV9 to TRBJ1-2; no definite D call. The CDR3 is 13 residues long. Germline assignment: CDR1 SGDLS and CDR2 YYNGEE. Trimming took off 0 bases at V and 1 base at J, with 4 bases between the two ends. The CDR3 nucleotides read TGTGCCAGCAGCGTAGACGGTAACTATGGCTACACCTTC. Translated, it gives CASSVDGNYGYTF.

V usage is TRBV9 and J usage is TRBJ1-1; tentative D call: TRBD1 (5 bases). The CDR3 loop spans 15 amino acids. V dropped 0 bases and J dropped 2 bases, with 11 bases sitting between them. The V gene's germline CDR1 is SGDLS and CDR2 YYNGEE. In DNA form, the CDR3 reads TGTGCCAGCAGCGTAGGCCCAGGGCGAAACACTGAAGCTTTCTTT. Its translation is CASSVGPGRNTEAFF.

Regarding this clone: Other DNA sequences in the sample encode the same CDR3. The CDR3 DNA sequence: TGTGCCAGCAGTTACAGCCGGGGTTACAATGAGCAGTTCTTC. This gives the protein CASSYSRGYNEQFF. The chain has TRBV6-5 and TRBJ2-1; D is possibly TRBD2 (5 bases). Germline V gene sequence: CDR1 MNHEY, CDR2 SVGAGI. There are 14 residues in the CDR3. With 2 bases removed from V and 4 bases from J, the gap between germline ends came to 9 bases.

The genes are TRBV18 and TRBJ2-1, with 8 bases identical to TRBD1. CDR3 length equals 16 residues. Germline CDR1 KGHSH, CDR2 LQKENI. Trimming cost V 7 bases and J 3 bases; bases outside gene matches: 11. CDR3 nucleotide sequence: TGTGCCAGCTTATCGACAGGGGTAGGAATCTACAATGAGCAGTTCTTC. Protein: CASLSTGVGIYNEQFF.

This clone was recorded once. The chain has TRBV7-2 and TRBJ2-7; the D is unclear. Germline values: CDR1 SGHTA, CDR2 FQGNSA. Trimming left V 4 bases short and J 6 bases short, with 22 bases between. The CDR3 consists of 16 residues. The CDR3 DNA sequence: TGTGCCAGCAGCTCCTCGATTACTCATTTTGCGGCCGAGCAGTACTTC. The encoded protein is CASSSSITHFAAEQYF.

This chain joins TRBV7-9 and TRBJ2-3, with TRBD1 matching 9 bases. V shed 5 bases, J shed 5 bases, and the junction held 8 bases outside the gene matches. Germline CDR1 SEHNR, CDR2 FQNEAQ (reference sequence). This CDR3 region has 15 residues. The CDR3, as DNA: TGTGCCAGCAGCCCCCCCGGGACAGGGCTAGATACGCAGTATTTT. Translating gives CASSPPGTGLDTQYF.

The rearrangement uses TRBV4-1 and TRBJ1-1; D not resolved. In germline, CDR1 is MGHRA, CDR2 YSYEKL. Trimming removed 4 bases from V and 1 base from J, with 16 bases in between. The CDR3 totals 16 residues. Written as DNA, the CDR3 is TGCGCCAGCAGCCCACAAGGAGGTCTACCGAACACTGAAGCTTTCTTT. This translates into CASSPQGGLPNTEAFF.

The table lists this clone with a count of one. The chain employs TRBV15 and TRBJ2-3; a weak D match, TRBD2 (6 bases). V lost 2 bases to trimming and J lost 2 bases, with 20 bases between them. Germline V gene lookup returns CDR1 LNHNV and CDR2 YYDKDF (reference sequence). This CDR3 has 18 residues. The DNA for the CDR3 is TGTGCCACCAGCAGATCCCCCCCCGGGACTTCCCCCACAGATACGCAGTATTTT. Amino acid sequence: CATSRSPPGTSPTDTQYF.

The rearrangement uses TRBV28 and TRBJ2-7; TRBD1 agrees at 9 bases. The CDR3 covers 17 residues. In germline, CDR1 is MDHEN, CDR2 SYDVKM. Trimming cost V 6 bases and J 6 bases; bases outside gene matches: 18. The CDR3, as DNA: TGTGCCAGCAGGGGTCGGGACAGGGCTCACCTAATGGGCGAGCAGTACTTC. Translated: CASRGRDRAHLMGEQYF.